The next 24 T cell receptor beta chains were all read from a single sample in a study of early T cells in non-severe SARS-CoV-2 infection. TCRdb recomputed calls from the 5' RACE reads with MiXCR, one row per CDR3 protein. The sample lists 60,000 to 90,000 distinct CDR3 sequences; 16% were seen once. The sample taken for sequencing was whole blood. These receptors originate from an adult who was a healthcare worker with PCR-confirmed SARS-CoV-2 infection or an uninfected control (not recorded which).

The chain combines TRBV6-2 or TRBV6-3 with TRBJ2-7; TRBD1 is a possible D gene (6 bases). Per germline, CDR1 MNHEY and CDR2 SVGEGT. With 2 bases removed from V and 2 bases from J, the gap between germline ends came to 13 bases. The CDR3 spans 15 residues. CDR3 in DNA: TGTGCCAGCAGTTACACCCGACAGGTTACCTACGAGCAGTACTTC. Its translation is CASSYTRQVTYEQYF.

This clonotype has a count of ten or more. The J gene is TRBJ1-1, the V gene TRBV12-3 or TRBV12-4, with a weak D call TRBD1 (6 bases). Deletions cut 1 base from V and 11 bases from J, with 17 bases between. The CDR3 covers 14 residues. The CDR3 nucleotides are TGTGCCAGCAGTTTAGTTTTAATGGGGGCTTGGGCTTTCTTT. Its protein product is CASSLVLMGAWAFF.

This chain connects TRBV19 to TRBJ1-1; D uncertain. The CDR3 consists of 12 residues. V lost 6 bases and J lost 1, with 6 bases in between. The germline CDR1 and CDR2 sequences are LNHDA and SQIVND (reference sequence). The CDR3 DNA reads as TGTGCCAGTAGGTGGCAGAACACTGAAGCTTTCTTT. It is translated as CASRWQNTEAFF.

The rearrangement joins TRBV7-3 to TRBJ1-1; D gene unclear. CDR3 size: 13 residues. V was shortened by 6 bases and J by 7 bases, with 15 bases between the two germline ends. The germline V gene has CDR1 SGHTA and CDR2 FQGTGA. CDR3 amino acids: CASSSSPLIEAFF. Here the CDR3 DNA reads TGTGCCAGCAGTTCCTCCCCACTGATTGAAGCTTTCTTT.

This clonotype showed up just a few times. The chain combines TRBV14 with TRBJ2-5; D is undetermined. The V gene's germline CDR1 is SGHDN and CDR2 FVKESK. The V and J ends lost 1 base and 4 bases respectively, with 10 bases between them. This CDR3 has 14 amino acids. CDR3 coding DNA: TGTGCCAGCAGCCAAGGTCGTGGTTTAGAGACCCAGTACTTC. It translates to CASSQGRGLETQYF.

With regard to this clonotype: Its ends do not fully match the called genes, so a read error is possible. The genes are TRBV2 and TRBJ2-1, with 11 bases aligning to TRBD2. This CDR3 spans 11 amino acids. Germline lookup yields CDR1 SNHLY and CDR2 FYNNEI. The CDR3 here is CASSETSGKVF. CDR3 coding DNA: TGTGCCAGCAGTGAGACTAGCGGGAAGGTCTTC.

This clonotype was picked up a small number of times. The chain couples TRBV12-3 or TRBV12-4 to TRBJ2-7, with 8 bases aligning to TRBD2. Losses at the gene ends were 2 bases for V and 7 bases for J; bases not matched to a gene: 7. This CDR3 contains 14 residues. The CDR3 DNA is TGTGCCAGCAGTTTATCTCAGGGACTAGGGGAGCAGTACTTC. Translated, it gives CASSLSQGLGEQYF.

The J gene is TRBJ2-7, the V gene TRBV29-1, with D unclear. The CDR3 sequence is 12 residues long. From germline, CDR1 is SQVTM and CDR2 ANQGSEA. The germline V and J ends were trimmed by 4 bases and 5 bases, with 12 bases remaining between them. The CDR3 nucleotides read TGCAGCGTTGGGATTTCAGGCAACGAGCAGTACTTC. Translation gives CSVGISGNEQYF.

This sequence joins TRBV5-4 and TRBJ2-1, with D hard to call. The V end was cut by 0 bases, the J end by 10 bases, with 11 bases between. The germline CDR1 and CDR2 sequences are SGHNT and YYREEE (reference sequence). The CDR3 covers 13 residues. The chain's CDR3 is CASSLDDVGEQFF. The CDR3 DNA is TGTGCCAGCAGCTTGGATGATGTTGGGGAGCAGTTCTTC.

By its share, this clonotype is large. J is TRBJ1-2 and V is TRBV20-1, with unresolved D. The CDR3 contains 13 residues. CDR1 is DFQATT, CDR2 SNEGSKA, per germline (reference sequence). V was shortened by 2 bases and J by 4 bases, with 11 bases between the two germline ends. CDR3 nucleotide sequence: TGCAGTGCTAGATTGGGCCGGGCCTATGGCTACACCTTC. Translating gives CSARLGRAYGYTF.

This clonotype occurred a few times. The chain joins TRBV18 to TRBJ2-1, with D uncertain. The CDR3 covers 16 residues. Germline assignment: CDR1 KGHSH and CDR2 LQKENI. The ends were cut back, 2 bases at V and 0 bases at J, with 11 bases in the middle. CDR3 amino acids: CASSPGPVSSYNEQFF. In DNA form, the CDR3 reads TGTGCCAGCTCACCAGGGCCAGTCAGCTCCTACAATGAGCAGTTCTTC.

The chain joins TRBV2 to TRBJ2-1; D possibly corresponds to TRBD2 (6 bases). Germline CDR1 and CDR2: SNHLY and FYNNEI. Trimming cost V 0 bases and J 9 bases, with 24 bases left between them. The CDR3 contains 18 residues. The DNA for the CDR3 is TGTGCCAGCAGTGAAGCGGACGGACTACGAGGGCGTACGGGTGAGCAGTTCTTC. This gives the protein CASSEADGLRGRTGEQFF. The entire variable domain, with the rest obtained from reference TRBV2 and TRBJ2-1, is as follows: EPEVTQTPSHQVTQMGQEVILRCVPISNHLYFYWYRQILGQKVEFLVSFYNNEISEKSEIFDDQFSVERPDGSNFTLKIRSTKLEDSAMYFCASSEADGLRGRTGEQFFGPGTRLTVL.

This clonotype turned up a few times. This rearrangement joins TRBV29-1 to TRBJ2-7, with a tentative D call TRBD2 (6 bases). This CDR3 has 11 residues. Germline loops: CDR1 SQVTM, CDR2 ANQGSEA. V shed 7 bases and J shed 6 bases, with 13 bases lying between them. The CDR3 loop reads CSGQLGGEQYF. CDR3 nucleotide sequence: TGCAGCGGCCAGCTCGGGGGCGAGCAGTACTTC.

This chain uses TRBV5-1 with TRBJ2-7; 8 nucleotides line up with TRBD1. The CDR3 is 16 amino acids. Germline V gene sequence: CDR1 SGHRS, CDR2 YFSETQ. Unmatched junction bases numbered 7, after V lost 1 base and J lost 1 base. The CDR3 here is CASSLNPGTGSYEQYF. CDR3 DNA sequence: TGCGCCAGCAGCTTGAACCCCGGGACAGGTTCCTACGAGCAGTACTTC.

The chain joins TRBV15 to TRBJ2-7; 8 nucleotides line up with TRBD1. The CDR3 is 13 amino acids. V lost 9 bases, J lost 7 bases, and 11 bases stayed unmatched. Germline CDR1 reads LNHNV; CDR2 reads YYDKDF (reference sequence). The CDR3 nucleotides are TGTGCCACTCAACTCGACAGGGGAGGAGAGCAGTACTTC. Translated, it gives CATQLDRGGEQYF.

The chain combines TRBV11-2 with TRBJ2-7; 10 positions agree with TRBD1. CDR3 size: 17 residues. Germline CDR1 reads SGHAT; CDR2 reads FQNNGV. V was pared by 1 base and J by 4 bases, with 10 bases of the junction left unmatched. The CDR3: CASSLGTRGTGVYEQYF. CDR3 coding DNA: TGTGCCAGCAGCTTAGGGACCCGAGGGACAGGGGTTTACGAGCAGTACTTC.

This clonotype was counted between two and nine times. The CDR3 loop is CASSYNGRARDNEQFF. The CDR3 nucleotides are TGTGCCAGCAGTTATAACGGGAGGGCCAGAGACAATGAGCAGTTCTTC. V is TRBV27 and J is TRBJ2-1; 8 nucleotides match TRBD2. This CDR3 is 16 amino acids long. Germline-derived CDR1 and CDR2 are MNHEY and SMNVEV (reference sequence). V lost 4 bases to trimming and J lost 5 bases; unmatched junction nucleotides: 10.

Ten or more counts support this clonotype. This CDR3 reads CASSLVNTEAFF. As DNA, the CDR3 is TGTGCCAGCAGTTTGGTCAACACTGAAGCTTTCTTT. The rearrangement links TRBV27 to TRBJ1-1; D ambiguous. V lost 3 bases, J lost 2 bases, and 4 bases lay in between. The CDR3 loop spans 12 amino acids. Germline V lookup: CDR1 MNHEY, CDR2 SMNVEV (reference sequence).

The CDR3 sequence: CASSEWTGATEAFF. For the CDR3, the DNA is TGTGCCAGCAGCGAATGGACAGGGGCAACTGAAGCTTTCTTT. The chain is built from TRBV11-3 and TRBJ1-1, with 9 bases aligning to TRBD1. The CDR3 contains 14 residues. After removal of 5 bases from V and 5 bases from J, the junction contained 6 bases not matched to a gene. Germline CDR1 reads SGHNT; CDR2 reads YENEEA.

This clonotype has just a few counts. The rearrangement joins TRBV3-1 to TRBJ2-2; 12 nucleotides match TRBD1. Germline trimming cut 4 bases from V and 6 bases from J; bases unmatched to any gene: 3. The CDR3 contains 15 residues. Germline CDR1 is LGHDT and CDR2 is YNNKEL (reference sequence). In DNA form, the CDR3 reads TGTGCCAGCAGCCCCCGGGACAGGGGGCCCGGGGAGCTGTTTTTT. This codes for CASSPRDRGPGELFF.

This clonotype turned up a few times. The chain links TRBV30 to TRBJ1-2; D is possibly TRBD1 (5 bases). The germline CDR1 and CDR2 sequences are GTSNPN and SVGIG (reference sequence). The CDR3 runs to 13 residues. The ends were cut back, 7 bases at V and 1 base at J, with 13 bases in the middle. CDR3: CAFRDLINYGYTF. CDR3 DNA: TGTGCCTTCCGGGACCTGATTAACTATGGCTACACCTTC.

The chain links TRBV6-1 to TRBJ1-2, with TRBD1 identical over 8 bases. The trim removed 0 bases at V and 4 bases at J, leaving 4 bases unmatched. The CDR3 is 15 amino acids. Looked up from germline, CDR1 is MNHNS and CDR2 is SASEGT. The CDR3 bases are TGTGCCAGCAGTGAAGCGGACAGGGAAGTCTATGGCTACACCTTC. It translates to CASSEADREVYGYTF.

This clonotype was recorded a few times. The DNA for the CDR3 is TGTGCCAGCAGTGAAGGGGCCTGGACGGAGTACTACAATGAGCAGTTCTTC. It translates to CASSEGAWTEYYNEQFF. The rearrangement joins TRBV6-1 to TRBJ2-1; the D is unclear. CDR1 MNHNS and CDR2 SASEGT come from the germline V gene. The V gene lost 1 base and the J gene lost 3 bases, with 16 bases spanning the gap. This CDR3 contains 17 residues.

This clonotype occurred a few times. The junction and the germline gene differ at one end; a read error may be behind it. This chain joins TRBV29-1 and TRBJ2-7, with D perhaps assigned TRBD1 or TRBD2 (5 bases each). This CDR3 comprises 14 residues. In germline, CDR1 is SQVTM, CDR2 ANQGSEA. The CDR3 is CSVAPTGTVYGQYF. The DNA of the CDR3 is TGCAGCGTCGCACCAACCGGGACGGTTTACGGGCAGTACTTC.